This TCR beta chain emerged from a study of naive CD8 T cells in extremely preterm neonates. Findings and caveats of the study: Preterm infants showed shorter CDR3s, fewer N additions and less trimming than older groups.

On this clone: The antigen is unknown.

Preterm samples came from extremely preterm deliveries at roughly 22-29 weeks. Pregnancies with fetal demise, active maternal HSV infection or known maternal HIV were excluded. Sorting kept Annexin V-negative CD3+CD8+CD45RA+CCR7+ naive T cells. Sorted naive CD8+ T cell numbers ranged ~18,000 to ~100,000. Method: immunoSEQ multiplex PCR; TCRdb's copy keeps in-frame clones and lacks some. The table lists around 25,000 clones, around 88% of them singletons. V lost 0 bases to trimming and J lost 4 bases; unmatched junction nucleotides: 3. CDR1 is MNHEY and CDR2 is SMNVEV in the germline V gene (reference sequence). The length of the CDR3 is 15 residues.

Material: naive CD8+ T cells from cord blood. The chain employs TRBV27 and TRBJ2-3; 8 nucleotides match TRBD1. The sequence derives from a boy who was born preterm. The chain's CDR3 is CASSLSPGGADTQYF. CDR3 sequence (DNA): TGTGCCAGCAGTTTATCGCCAGGGGGCGCAGATACGCAGTATTTT.